This record concerns one T cell receptor beta chain sequence. Antigen specificity is unknown. The data originate from a study of T cells in localized non-small cell lung cancer. Study results and limitations: Researchers found a median approximately 57 of the top 100 tumor clones in adjacent lung. Uninvolved adjacent lung had more T cell clonality than any other tissue, topping tumor. Only one tumor region was sequenced, so heterogeneity remains possible.

The germline gives CDR1 SEHNR, CDR2 FQNEAQ (reference sequence). Trimming shortened V by 7 bases and J by 2 bases, and 15 bases separated the two germline ends. The CDR3 extends over 14 amino acids. Repertoires were generated with immunoSEQ multiplex PCR, while TCRdb's copy carries only in-frame clones and drops some. The table shows roughly 17,000 clones, with approximately 90% occurring only once. The sequence came from an older male donor with stage II squamous cell lung carcinoma. This specimen was peripheral blood, taken before any cancer treatment. The chain couples TRBV7-9 to TRBJ2-7; perhaps TRBD1 as D (6 bases). The CDR3: CASTRQAVTYEQYF. In DNA, the CDR3 is TGTGCCAGCACCCGACAGGCAGTTACCTACGAGCAGTACTTC.